One and the same sample provided the 4 T cell receptor beta chains below, sequenced in a study of blood T cell repertoires in COVID-19. Libraries were prepared by immunoSEQ multiplex PCR; TCRdb keeps only in-frame clonotypes and omits some of them. Found here are under 300,000 clones, 89% of them singletons; the top ten hold around 2.1%. The sequenced sample consisted of peripheral blood. Receptor source: a man aged 50-59 years with acute or convalescent COVID-19.

This clone was observed once. The V and J genes are TRBV30 and TRBJ2-5; TRBD1 agrees at 7 bases. The germline gives CDR1 GTSNPN, CDR2 SVGIG (reference sequence). V lost 3 bases and J lost 4; bases outside the gene matches: 5. The CDR3 is 13 residues long. In DNA form, the CDR3 reads TGTGCCTGGAGAACGACAGGGCGAGAGACCCAGTACTTC. Its protein is CAWRTTGRETQYF.

The V call is TRBV3-1 (or the pseudogene TRBV3-2), the J call TRBJ2-1; D is possibly TRBD2 (6 bases). The length of the CDR3 is 14 residues. The germline V gene has CDR1 LGHDT and CDR2 YNNKEL (reference sequence). The germline V and J ends were trimmed by 8 bases and 9 bases, with 20 bases remaining between them. The CDR3 loop reads CASSGLPIVGEQFF. CDR3 coding DNA: TGTGCCAGCTCGGGACTCCCTATCGTCGGTGAGCAGTTCTTC.

In its sample, this clone was seen once. This sequence joins TRBV18 and TRBJ1-1; TRBD1 matches 8 bases. The CDR3 sequence is 15 residues long. Unmatched junction bases numbered 8, after V lost 0 bases and J lost 8 bases. Per the germline V gene, CDR1 is KGHSH and CDR2 is LQKENI. In DNA, the CDR3 is TGTGCCAGCTCACCACCGTTCTTACAGGGGGTCGAAGCTTTCTTT. This encodes CASSPPFLQGVEAFF.

This clone was observed once. V is TRBV7-6 and J is TRBJ2-3; 9 bases match TRBD1. Germline V gives CDR1 SGHVS, CDR2 FNYEAQ. V lost 1 base, J lost 4 bases, and 6 bases stayed unmatched. The length of the CDR3 is 16 residues. The CDR3 protein is CASSLEGTGPADTQYF. The DNA of the CDR3 is TGTGCCAGCAGCTTAGAAGGGACAGGGCCGGCAGATACGCAGTATTTT.